A selection of T cell receptor beta chains follows, all from one sample in a study of blood T cell repertoires in COVID-19. Measured with immunoSEQ multiplex PCR; TCRdb has only the in-frame clones, and not every one. The data contain about 210,000 clones, 80% to 90% of them singletons. Sequenced: peripheral blood. All receptors come from a woman between 50 and 59 years old with acute or convalescent COVID-19. CDR3s include the opening cysteine and the closing phenylalanine or tryptophan. D genes are given only for firm matches. Only part of the rows carry a size: once, few, many, or a class if the clone is expanded.

size	D	V	J	CDR3	DNA
.	.	TRBV20-1	TRBJ2-3	CSASPKRVLGWGTDTQYF	TGCAGTGCTAGTCCTAAGCGGGTCTTAGGTTGGGGCACAGATACGCAGTATTTT
.	.	TRBV18	TRBJ2-3	CASSPASSVHQADTQYF	TGTGCCAGCTCACCGGCTTCTAGCGTCCATCAGGCAGATACGCAGTATTTT
.	.	TRBV5-1	TRBJ2-2	CASSLQGWDTGELFF	TGCGCCAGCAGCCTACAGGGATGGGACACCGGGGAGCTGTTTTTT
.	.	TRBV10-3	TRBJ1-5	CATGGAGFNQPQHF	TGTGCCACCGGGGGGGCAGGCTTCAATCAGCCCCAGCATTTT
.	TRBD1	TRBV29-1	TRBJ2-5	CSVRGQGAETQYF	TGCAGCGTTCGAGGACAGGGGGCGGAGACCCAGTACTTC
.	.	TRBV20-1	TRBJ1-5	CSASSTVGQPQHF	TGCAGTGCTAGTAGCACAGTCGGTCAGCCCCAGCATTTT
.	TRBD1	TRBV3-1/TRBV3-2	TRBJ1-2	CASSPDRVWGYTF	TGTGCCAGCAGCCCAGACAGGGTCTGGGGCTACACCTTC
.	.	TRBV5-6	TRBJ2-7	CASSYPSISYEQYF	TGTGCCAGCAGCTACCCTAGCATCTCCTACGAGCAGTACTTC
once	TRBD1	TRBV5-1	TRBJ1-2	CASSSLPTGDYGYTF	TGCGCCAGCAGCTCGCTACCGACAGGGGACTATGGCTACACCTTC
.	.	TRBV2	TRBJ1-4	CASSEMLGAVATNEKLFF	TGTGCCAGCAGTGAAATGCTAGGGGCCGTTGCAACTAATGAAAAACTGTTTTTT
.	.	TRBV7-2	TRBJ2-3	CASSFRAPGTTDTQYF	TGTGCCAGCAGCTTTCGCGCGCCGGGAACCACAGATACGCAGTATTTT
.	TRBD1	TRBV18	TRBJ1-4	CASSPAGTGNEKLFF	TGTGCCAGCTCACCAGCCGGGACAGGGAACGAAAAACTGTTTTTT
.	.	TRBV2	TRBJ2-1	CASNYRGTGNNEQFF	TGTGCCAGCAATTATCGGGGAACTGGAAACAATGAGCAGTTCTTC
.	TRBD1	TRBV15	TRBJ2-1	CATSRGDRSSYNEQFF	TGTGCCACCAGCAGAGGGGACAGGAGCTCCTACAATGAGCAGTTCTTC
.	TRBD1	TRBV27	TRBJ1-3	CASRQGIGNTIYF	TGTGCCAGCAGACAGGGGATTGGAAACACCATATATTTT
.	.	TRBV2	TRBJ2-1	CASSEGGGEQFF	TGTGCCAGCAGTGAAGGAGGGGGTGAGCAGTTCTTC
.	TRBD1	TRBV2	TRBJ1-5	CASTGTGRVNQPQHF	TGTGCCAGCACCGGGACAGGGAGGGTCAATCAGCCCCAGCATTTT
once	.	TRBV11-2	TRBJ2-2	CASSLQEGTGELFF	TGTGCCAGCAGCCTTCAGGAGGGAACCGGGGAGCTGTTTTTT
.	TRBD1	TRBV6-5	TRBJ1-2	CASSRTGNYGYTF	TGTGCCAGCAGCCGGACAGGAAACTATGGCTACACCTTC
.	TRBD1	TRBV5-6	TRBJ1-1	CASSPGTGEAFF	TGTGCCAGCAGTCCCGGGACAGGTGAAGCTTTCTTT
.	TRBD1	TRBV6-5	TRBJ2-2	CASKTQGALTGELFF	TGTGCCAGCAAAACCCAGGGGGCCTTAACCGGGGAGCTGTTTTTT
once	TRBD1	TRBV30	TRBJ2-7	CAWSGTGRSEQYF	TGTGCCTGGAGTGGGACAGGGAGATCCGAGCAGTACTTC